This T cell receptor beta chain was sequenced for a study of blood T cells in healthy people across ages. Findings and caveats of the study: Across samples, TCR beta diversity tracked strongly with naive T cell percentage.

Together with a sample-barcoded 5' primer, a J-beta primer mix was included in a second PCR lasting about 6 to 12 cycles. MiXCR, run by TCRdb on the 5' RACE reads, gives a single entry per CDR3 protein. The table includes 920,000 or so distinct CDR3 sequences, 45% detected once. With regard to this clonotype: Its antigen is still unknown.

The germline V gene has CDR1 MNHEY and CDR2 SMNVEV (reference sequence). The CDR3 length is 17 residues. The chain joins TRBV27 to TRBJ2-4; 8 positions match TRBD2. The J call is uncertain, as TRBJ2-5 better fits the DNA end. The sequence was obtained from an older woman in good health. The sequencing input was blood. The CDR3: CASSRGSGSDPGETQYF. Written as DNA, the CDR3 is TGTGCCAGCAGCCGCGGCAGCGGGAGCGACCCAGGGGAGACCCAGTACTTC.